One sample yielded the 28 T cell receptor beta chains listed below, sequenced in a study of blood T cell repertoires in COVID-19. Here immunoSEQ multiplex PCR was the method, and the copy in TCRdb shows in-frame clones only, minus some. The sample shows under 250,000 clones, roughly 85% of them seen only once. The sequencing input was PBMCs or T cells enriched from blood (not recorded which). These receptors were taken from a woman aged 45-65 years who had been exposed to COVID-19.

The rearrangement uses TRBV5-1 and TRBJ1-2, with a possible D match to TRBD1 (5 bases). V gave up 4 bases and J gave up 0 bases, with 10 bases separating them. This CDR3 contains 14 residues. Per the germline V gene, CDR1 is SGHRS and CDR2 is YFSETQ. CDR3 sequence (DNA): TGCGCCAGCAGCGACAGAGTATCTAACTATGGCTACACCTTC. Translating it yields CASSDRVSNYGYTF.

The count of this clone is one. This sequence joins TRBV2 and TRBJ1-2, with D unresolved. There are 13 residues in the CDR3. Germline V CDR1 and CDR2: SNHLY, FYNNEI. Trimming cost V 3 bases and J 1 base, with 6 bases left between them. CDR3 region: CASSDSRNYGYTF. CDR3 coding DNA: TGTGCCAGCAGTGACAGTCGTAACTATGGCTACACCTTC.

This chain connects TRBV19 to TRBJ2-7; 7 nucleotides match TRBD1. The V segment lost 5 bases and the J segment 2 bases; nucleotides outside the gene matches: 9. Germline values: CDR1 LNHDA, CDR2 SQIVND (reference sequence). The CDR3 has 15 residues. The CDR3 spells CASSSIPTGTYEQYF. DNA for the CDR3: TGTGCCAGTAGTTCTATCCCGACAGGGACCTACGAGCAGTACTTC.

The CDR3 region is CASSQEGRGAYEQYF. The CDR3 DNA follows: TGCGCCAGCAGCCAAGAAGGTAGAGGCGCCTACGAGCAGTACTTC. This chain links TRBV4-3 with TRBJ2-7; no firm D call. Germline V gene lookup returns CDR1 LGHNA and CDR2 YSLEER. This CDR3 spans 15 amino acids. Trimming took 0 bases from V and 2 from J, leaving 11 bases between them.

The CDR3: CASSLTTGQGETQYF. The CDR3 DNA follows: TGTGCCAGCAGCCTGACGACGGGACAGGGAGAGACCCAGTACTTC. This rearrangement joins TRBV16 to TRBJ2-5, with TRBD1 identical over 9 bases. With V trimmed by 4 bases and J by 4 bases, 7 bases remained unmatched. The length of the CDR3 is 15 residues. Germline CDR1 reads KGHSY; CDR2 reads FQNENV. The full variable domain, rest sourced from reference TRBV16 and TRBJ2-5, is GEEVAQTPKHLVRGEGQKAKLYCAPIKGHSYVFWYQQVLKNEFKFLISFQNENVFDETGMPKERFSAKCLPNSPCSLEIQATKLEDSAVYFCASSLTTGQGETQYFGPGTRLLVL.

The chain couples TRBV7-2 to TRBJ2-5, with 7 bases identical to TRBD2. Germline CDR1 reads SGHTA; CDR2 reads FQGNSA. V shed 2 bases, J shed 5 bases, and the junction held 20 bases outside the gene matches. The CDR3 consists of 19 residues. CDR3 DNA sequence: TGTGCCAGCAGCTTAAGGCTAAGCGGGGCTGAGGTTGGTGGGGAGACCCAGTACTTC. This translates into CASSLRLSGAEVGGETQYF.

The CDR3 protein is CASHAGQGNGYTF. The CDR3 DNA sequence: TGTGCCAGCCATGCGGGACAGGGTAATGGCTACACCTTC. The chain recombines TRBV21-1 with TRBJ1-2; TRBD1, the table's D call, was not compared with the DNA. TRBV21-1 has pseudogene status. This CDR3 is 13 amino acids long.

The gene calls are TRBV14 and TRBJ2-3; a possible D gene is TRBD1 (5 bases). There are 12 residues in the CDR3. Trimming removed 6 bases from V and 9 bases from J, with 13 bases in between. Germline V gene lookup returns CDR1 SGHDN and CDR2 FVKESK. In DNA, the CDR3 is TGTGCCAGCAGTTACAGGACGACCACGCAGTATTTT. Residues: CASSYRTTTQYF.

The chain has TRBV9 and TRBJ2-7, with D perhaps TRBD2 (5 bases). Germline CDR1 and CDR2: SGDLS and YYNGEE. V shed 4 bases and J shed 0 bases, with 14 bases lying between them. The CDR3 length is 15 residues. CDR3 nucleotide sequence: TGTGCCAGCAGCCCACGGGGAAGCCTCTCCTACGAGCAGTACTTC. It codes for CASSPRGSLSYEQYF.

The V gene is TRBV3-1 (or the pseudogene TRBV3-2), the J gene TRBJ2-7; 12 bases match TRBD2. Per the germline V gene, CDR1 is LGHDT and CDR2 is YNNKEL (reference sequence). Trimming cost V 0 bases and J 2 bases; bases outside gene matches: 11. The CDR3 covers 19 residues. The CDR3 loop is CASSQDPAPLAGGPYEQYF. The CDR3 nucleotides read TGTGCCAGCAGCCAAGATCCCGCGCCGCTAGCGGGGGGGCCCTACGAGCAGTACTTC.

This chain uses TRBV5-1 with TRBJ2-7; D is undetermined. The CDR3 runs to 14 residues. Germline V gene sequence: CDR1 SGHRS, CDR2 YFSETQ. Trimming shortened V by 4 bases and J by 0 bases, and 11 bases separated the two germline ends. The CDR3 region is CASSSDGGSYEQYF. The CDR3 coding sequence is TGCGCCAGCAGCAGCGACGGTGGCTCCTACGAGCAGTACTTC.

The chain has TRBV7-2 and TRBJ2-3; unclear D gene. V gave up 0 bases and J gave up 0 bases, with 4 bases separating them. CDR3 size: 14 residues. Looked up from germline, CDR1 is SGHTA and CDR2 is FQGNSA. The CDR3 DNA reads TGTGCCAGCAGCTTAGCACATAGCACAGATACGCAGTATTTT. Its translation is CASSLAHSTDTQYF.

The chain joins TRBV13 to TRBJ2-6; D possibly corresponds to TRBD2 (5 bases). The ends were cut back, 3 bases at V and 0 bases at J, with 6 bases in the middle. The CDR3 length is 15 residues. Germline-derived CDR1 and CDR2 are PRHDT and FYEKMQ (reference sequence). The CDR3 region has the DNA TGTGCCAGCAGCTTTGAGGGCTCTGGGGCCAACGTCCTGACTTTC. This encodes CASSFEGSGANVLTF.

This rearrangement joins TRBV7-2 to TRBJ2-3, with 7 bases aligning to TRBD1. This CDR3 region has 11 residues. Germline trimming cut 5 bases from V and 9 bases from J; bases unmatched to any gene: 2. Germline CDR1 and CDR2: SGHTA and FQGNSA. CDR3 coding DNA: TGTGCCAGCAGCGCAGGGGGAACGCAGTATTTT. Translated, it gives CASSAGGTQYF.

The chain has TRBV6-5 and TRBJ1-1; D call uncertain. Trimming took off 8 bases at V and 6 bases at J, with 16 bases between the two ends. The CDR3 extends over 13 amino acids. Germline V gene lookup returns CDR1 MNHEY and CDR2 SVGAGI. The CDR3 loop is CASESYRGSEAFF. As DNA, the CDR3 is TGTGCCAGCGAGTCCTACCGGGGTTCTGAAGCTTTCTTT.

The rearrangement joins TRBV7-9 to TRBJ2-7, with 13 bases lining up with TRBD2. The CDR3 runs to 15 residues. The V segment lost 4 bases and the J segment 2 bases; nucleotides outside the gene matches: 2. In germline, CDR1 is SEHNR, CDR2 FQNEAQ (reference sequence). Here the CDR3 DNA reads TGTGCCAGCAGCTCGACTAGCGGGGGGACCTACGAGCAGTACTTC. It codes for CASSSTSGGTYEQYF. Full variable domain (outside the CDR3, taken from reference TRBV7-9 and TRBJ2-7): DTGVSQNPRHKITKRGQNVTFRCDPISEHNRLYWYRQTLGQGPEFLTYFQNEAQLEKSRLLSDRFSAERPKGSFSTLEIQRTEQGDSAMYLCASSSTSGGTYEQYFGPGTRLTVT.

The chain combines TRBV30 with TRBJ2-5; 7 bases agree with TRBD2. V lost 3 bases and J lost 1; bases outside the gene matches: 11. The CDR3 contains 16 residues. CDR1 and CDR2 (germline): GTSNPN, SVGIG (reference sequence). CDR3 sequence reads: CAWSREAELPQETQYF. The DNA for the CDR3 is TGTGCCTGGAGCCGGGAGGCAGAGCTACCCCAAGAGACCCAGTACTTC.

Comment on this clone: Other nucleotide sequences in the sample specify the same CDR3. The rearrangement uses TRBV3-1 (or the pseudogene TRBV3-2) and TRBJ2-1; D may be TRBD2 (6 bases). This CDR3 spans 15 amino acids. Per the germline V gene, CDR1 is LGHDT and CDR2 is YNNKEL (reference sequence). V gave up 0 bases and J gave up 2 bases, with 8 bases separating them. CDR3 sequence: CASSQDRGTYNEQFF. CDR3 DNA: TGTGCCAGCAGCCAAGATCGGGGGACCTACAATGAGCAGTTCTTC.

V is TRBV6-1 and J is TRBJ2-7; TRBD1 aligns across 8 bases. Trimming took 1 base from V and 4 from J; bases not matched to a gene: 3. The length of the CDR3 is 14 residues. Germline values: CDR1 MNHNS, CDR2 SASEGT. The CDR3 sequence: CASSEGRGQYEQYF. In nucleotides, the CDR3 is TGTGCCAGCAGTGAAGGCAGGGGGCAGTACGAGCAGTACTTC.

The gene calls are TRBV25-1 and TRBJ2-7; TRBD1 aligns across 9 bases. The germline gives CDR1 MGHDK, CDR2 SYGVNS. The CDR3 has 17 residues. The V gene end was trimmed by 10 bases and the J gene end by 2 bases; junction bases not matched to a gene: 18. In nucleotides, the CDR3 is TGTGCCACCTCCCTTTCCCCGGGACAGGGAAGCACCTACGAGCAGTACTTC. Residues: CATSLSPGQGSTYEQYF.

This rearrangement joins TRBV2 to TRBJ1-2, with 7 nucleotides matching TRBD1. Losses at the gene ends were 5 bases for V and 2 bases for J; bases not matched to a gene: 8. The CDR3 loop spans 15 amino acids. In germline, CDR1 is SNHLY, CDR2 FYNNEI. In DNA, the CDR3 is TGTGCCAGCAGTCCATGGACAGGACTAAACTATGGCTACACCTTC. Translating gives CASSPWTGLNYGYTF.

The chain carries TRBV4-1 and TRBJ2-1, with 9 bases identical to TRBD1. The CDR3 contains 16 residues. With V trimmed by 4 bases and J by 8 bases, 12 bases remained unmatched. Germline assignment: CDR1 MGHRA and CDR2 YSYEKL. CDR3 DNA sequence: TGCGCCAGCAGCCCAAGGGTGGGACAGGGATTAGATGAGCAGTTCTTC. Translating gives CASSPRVGQGLDEQFF.

The chain carries TRBV4-3 and TRBJ2-7; a weak D match, TRBD1 (5 bases). The length of the CDR3 is 17 residues. Trimming left V 0 bases short and J 5 bases short, with 20 bases between. CDR1 and CDR2 (germline): LGHNA, YSLEER. DNA of the CDR3: TGCGCCAGCAGCCAAGATCAAGGAATCGCAGGGAACGACGAGCAGTACTTC. It codes for CASSQDQGIAGNDEQYF.

The sample holds one count of this clone. CDR3 loop: CASTQRGGRWNEQFF. The CDR3 DNA sequence: TGTGCCAGCACCCAAAGGGGGGGGCGGTGGAATGAGCAGTTCTTC. The chain employs TRBV7-2 and TRBJ2-1; weak D call: TRBD2 (7 bases). CDR1 is SGHTA, CDR2 FQGNSA, per germline. The CDR3 sequence is 15 residues long. V lost 7 bases and J lost 7, with 20 bases in between.

This rearrangement joins TRBV6-5 to TRBJ1-4, with 7 bases fitting TRBD1. CDR1 and CDR2 (germline): MNHEY, SVGAGI. With 5 bases clipped from V and 6 bases from J, the junction kept 6 bases outside the gene matches. The CDR3 totals 14 residues. The DNA for the CDR3 is TGTGCCAGCAGTAACAGGGGAGGCCATGAAAAACTGTTTTTT. Protein sequence: CASSNRGGHEKLFF.

The V call is TRBV4-1, the J call TRBJ2-7; D perhaps matches TRBD1 (6 bases). The length of the CDR3 is 13 residues. The V gene lost 5 bases and the J gene lost 6 bases, with 14 bases spanning the gap. Germline loops: CDR1 MGHRA, CDR2 YSYEKL. The chain's CDR3 is CASSFDRTGEQYF. CDR3 bases: TGCGCCAGCAGCTTCGACAGGACGGGCGAGCAGTACTTC.

V gene TRBV21-1 combines with J gene TRBJ2-3; TRBD1 is taken as the D call from the table, unchecked against the DNA. TRBV21-1 is classified as a pseudogene. The CDR3 runs 13 residues. CDR3 sequence reads: CASRTALTDTQYF. CDR3 bases: TGTGCCAGCCGGACAGCACTCACAGATACGCAGTATTTT.

This clone was picked up one time. The chain recombines TRBV2 with TRBJ1-2; 7 nucleotides agree with TRBD1. V lost 6 bases to trimming and J lost 4 bases; unmatched junction nucleotides: 11. Germline V gene data show CDR1 as SNHLY and CDR2 as FYNNEI. This CDR3 region has 15 residues. This chain's CDR3 is CASSFRDSPSYGYTF. In DNA, the CDR3 is TGTGCCAGCAGCTTCAGGGACAGCCCCTCCTATGGCTACACCTTC.